These 6 T cell receptor beta chains share one sample of origin, sequenced in a study of OX40 agonist ivuxolimab in advanced cancers. Data came from immunoSEQ multiplex PCR; TCRdb stores just in-frame clones and leaves some out. This sample has 80,000 to 100,000 clones; about nine tenths occur once, and the top ten carry about 0.33%. The specimen was CD4+ or CD8+ T cells sorted from blood, collected in a trial of the OX40 agonist ivuxolimab. Source of these receptors: an adult with an advanced solid tumor such as melanoma, head and neck, liver or kidney cancer.

Only a few counts were recorded for this clone. The V gene is TRBV7-9, the J gene TRBJ1-6, with 7 bases matching TRBD1. J was trimmed by 8 bases and V by 5 bases; bases with no gene match: 6. CDR3 length: 14 amino acids. Germline loops: CDR1 SEHNR, CDR2 FQNEAQ (reference sequence). The CDR3 sequence: CASSQRDSHSPLHF. CDR3 in DNA: TGTGCCAGCAGCCAACGGGACAGCCATTCACCCCTCCACTTT.

The rearrangement uses TRBV10-3 and TRBJ1-1; TRBD1 agrees at 7 bases. Germline trimming cut 10 bases from V and 2 bases from J; bases unmatched to any gene: 10. There are 14 residues in the CDR3. CDR1 is ENHRY and CDR2 is SYGVKD in the germline V gene. The CDR3 DNA reads TGTGCCAGCGGAATGGGAGGGGGCAACACTGAAGCTTTCTTT. It specifies CASGMGGGNTEAFF.

The chain joins TRBV27 to TRBJ1-2; the D gene is possibly TRBD1 (6 bases). The CDR3 extends over 12 amino acids. Germline lookup yields CDR1 MNHEY and CDR2 SMNVEV (reference sequence). Trimming left V 11 bases short and J 6 bases short, with 16 bases between. Written as DNA, the CDR3 is TGTGCCGGAAGACAGGACTCGCATGGCTACACCTTC. Its translation: CAGRQDSHGYTF.

The chain links TRBV6-1 to TRBJ2-3, with TRBD1 matching 7 bases. This CDR3 region has 15 residues. V shed 1 base, J shed 6 bases, and the junction held 7 bases outside the gene matches. Looked up from germline, CDR1 is MNHNS and CDR2 is SASEGT. Here the CDR3 DNA reads TGTGCCAGCAGTGAAGGGACAGGCCCCCAGGATACGCAGTATTTT. Translated, it gives CASSEGTGPQDTQYF.

The rearrangement uses TRBV27 and TRBJ1-5; the match to TRBD1 covers 7 bases. CDR1 is MNHEY, CDR2 SMNVEV, per germline (reference sequence). The CDR3 consists of 15 residues. After removal of 5 bases from V and 3 bases from J, the junction contained 7 bases not matched to a gene. CDR3 DNA sequence: TGTGCCAGCAGTCGAGCCGGGACAGCCAATCAGCCCCAGCATTTT. Amino acid sequence: CASSRAGTANQPQHF.

The chain combines TRBV4-1 with TRBJ1-5; perhaps TRBD1 as D (5 bases). CDR3 length: 15 residues. Germline V CDR1 and CDR2: MGHRA, YSYEKL. V was clipped by 0 bases and J by 5 bases, with 11 bases between them. This CDR3 reads CASSQDRGGHQPQHF. For the CDR3, the DNA is TGCGCCAGCAGCCAAGATAGGGGCGGGCATCAGCCCCAGCATTTT.